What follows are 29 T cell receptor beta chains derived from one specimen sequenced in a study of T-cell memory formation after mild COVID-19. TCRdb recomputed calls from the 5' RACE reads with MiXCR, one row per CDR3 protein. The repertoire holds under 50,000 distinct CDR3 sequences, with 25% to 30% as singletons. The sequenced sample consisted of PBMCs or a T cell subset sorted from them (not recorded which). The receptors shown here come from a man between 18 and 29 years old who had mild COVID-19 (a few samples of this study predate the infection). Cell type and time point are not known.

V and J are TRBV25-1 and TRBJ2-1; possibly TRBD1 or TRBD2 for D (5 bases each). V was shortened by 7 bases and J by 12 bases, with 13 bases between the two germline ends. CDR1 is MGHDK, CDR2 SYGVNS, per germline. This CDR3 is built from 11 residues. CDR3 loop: CASTGDRRQFF. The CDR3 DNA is TGTGCCAGCACCGGGGACCGGCGGCAGTTCTTC.

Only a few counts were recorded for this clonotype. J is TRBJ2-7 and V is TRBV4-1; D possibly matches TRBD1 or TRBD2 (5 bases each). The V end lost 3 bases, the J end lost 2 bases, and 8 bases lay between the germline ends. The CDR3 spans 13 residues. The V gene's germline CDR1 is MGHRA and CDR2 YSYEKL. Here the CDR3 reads CASSQPGPYEQYF. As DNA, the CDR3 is TGCGCCAGCAGCCAGCCGGGACCCTACGAGCAGTACTTC.

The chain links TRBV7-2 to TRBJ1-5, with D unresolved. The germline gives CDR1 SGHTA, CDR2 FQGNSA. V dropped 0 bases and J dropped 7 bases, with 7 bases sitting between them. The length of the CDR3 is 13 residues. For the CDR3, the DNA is TGTGCCAGCAGCTTAGCGCTGCAACAGCCCCAGCATTTT. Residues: CASSLALQQPQHF.

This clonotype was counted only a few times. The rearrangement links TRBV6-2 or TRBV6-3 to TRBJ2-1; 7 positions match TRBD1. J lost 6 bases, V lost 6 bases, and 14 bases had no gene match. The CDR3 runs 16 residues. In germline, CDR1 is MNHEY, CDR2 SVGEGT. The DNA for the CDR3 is TGTGCCAGCAGCCGTCTACAGACAGGGCCATCCAATGAGCAGTTCTTC. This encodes CASSRLQTGPSNEQFF.

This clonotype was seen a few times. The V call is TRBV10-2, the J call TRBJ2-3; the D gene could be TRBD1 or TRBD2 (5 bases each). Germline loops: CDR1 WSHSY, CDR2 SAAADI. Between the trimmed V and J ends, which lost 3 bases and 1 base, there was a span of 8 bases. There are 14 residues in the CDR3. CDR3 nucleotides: TGCGCCAGCAGTGATGGGGGACGCACAGATACGCAGTATTTT. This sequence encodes CASSDGGRTDTQYF.

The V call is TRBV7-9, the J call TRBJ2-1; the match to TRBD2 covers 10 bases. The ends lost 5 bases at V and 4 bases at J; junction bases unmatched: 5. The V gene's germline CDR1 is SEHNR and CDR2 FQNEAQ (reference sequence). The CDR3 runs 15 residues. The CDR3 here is CASSRSGGTYNEQFF. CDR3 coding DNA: TGTGCCAGCAGCCGTAGCGGGGGGACATACAATGAGCAGTTCTTC.

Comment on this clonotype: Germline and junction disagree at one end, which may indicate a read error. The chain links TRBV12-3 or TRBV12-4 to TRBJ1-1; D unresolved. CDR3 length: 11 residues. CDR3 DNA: TGTGCCAGCAGTTTCGGGTTCCCGGGATCCTTT. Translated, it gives CASSFGFPGSF.

The CDR3 DNA follows: TGTGCCAGCAGCTTTGGGAGAACGGGCAATGAGCAGTTCTTC. Protein: CASSFGRTGNEQFF. The chain links TRBV7-2 to TRBJ2-1; the D gene is possibly TRBD2 (5 bases). CDR3 length equals 14 residues. CDR1 SGHTA and CDR2 FQGNSA come from the germline V gene. Trimming left V 3 bases short and J 6 bases short, with 12 bases between.

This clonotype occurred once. The CDR3 sequence: CSVAGTGDYEQFF. In nucleotides, the CDR3 is TGCAGCGTCGCGGGGACGGGGGACTATGAGCAGTTCTTC. The gene calls are TRBV29-1 and TRBJ2-1; D perhaps matches TRBD2 (6 bases). This CDR3 region has 13 residues. The V gene's germline CDR1 is SQVTM and CDR2 ANQGSEA. Deletions cut 6 bases from V and 8 bases from J, with 17 bases between.

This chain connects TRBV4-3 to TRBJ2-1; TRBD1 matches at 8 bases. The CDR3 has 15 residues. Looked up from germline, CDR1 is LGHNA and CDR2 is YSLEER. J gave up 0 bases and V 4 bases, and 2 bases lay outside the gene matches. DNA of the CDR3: TGCGCCAGCAGCCCGGACAGGGCCTCCTACAATGAGCAGTTCTTC. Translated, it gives CASSPDRASYNEQFF.

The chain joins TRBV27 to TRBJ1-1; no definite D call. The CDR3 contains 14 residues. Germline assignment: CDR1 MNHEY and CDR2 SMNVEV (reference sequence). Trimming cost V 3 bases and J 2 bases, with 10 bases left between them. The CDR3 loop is CASSLWQSNTEAFF. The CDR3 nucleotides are TGTGCCAGCAGTTTGTGGCAGTCTAACACTGAAGCTTTCTTT.

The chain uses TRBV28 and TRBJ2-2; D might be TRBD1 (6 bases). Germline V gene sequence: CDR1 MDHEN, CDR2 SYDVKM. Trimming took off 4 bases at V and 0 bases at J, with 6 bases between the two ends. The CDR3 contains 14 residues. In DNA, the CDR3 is TGTGCCAGCAGTTGGACAGCGAACACCGGGGAGCTGTTTTTT. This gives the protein CASSWTANTGELFF.

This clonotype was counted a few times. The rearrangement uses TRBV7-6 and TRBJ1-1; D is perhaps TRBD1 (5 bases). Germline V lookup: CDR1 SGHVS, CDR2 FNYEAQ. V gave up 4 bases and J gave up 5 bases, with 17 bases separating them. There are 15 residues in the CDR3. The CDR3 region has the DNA TGTGCCAGCAGCTCGACGGGCTCCCGGGGGACTGAAGCTTTCTTT. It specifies CASSSTGSRGTEAFF.

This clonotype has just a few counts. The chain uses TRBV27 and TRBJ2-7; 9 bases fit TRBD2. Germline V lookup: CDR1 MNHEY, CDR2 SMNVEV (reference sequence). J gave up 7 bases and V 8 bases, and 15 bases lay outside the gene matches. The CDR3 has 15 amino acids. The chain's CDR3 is CASGPEAGGLREQYF. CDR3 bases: TGTGCCAGCGGACCTGAGGCGGGGGGGCTGAGGGAGCAGTACTTC.

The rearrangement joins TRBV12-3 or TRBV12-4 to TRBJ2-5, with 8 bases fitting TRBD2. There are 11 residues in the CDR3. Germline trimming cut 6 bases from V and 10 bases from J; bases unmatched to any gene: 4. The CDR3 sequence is CASRDGGDQYF. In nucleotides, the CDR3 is TGTGCCAGCAGAGACGGGGGGGACCAGTACTTC.

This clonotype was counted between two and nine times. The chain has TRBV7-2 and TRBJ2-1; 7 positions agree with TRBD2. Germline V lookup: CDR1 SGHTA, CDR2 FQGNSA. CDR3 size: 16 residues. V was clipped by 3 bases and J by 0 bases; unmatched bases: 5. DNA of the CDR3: TGTGCCAGCAGCTTTTTCGGCGGGGGCTCCTACAATGAGCAGTTCTTC. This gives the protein CASSFFGGGSYNEQFF. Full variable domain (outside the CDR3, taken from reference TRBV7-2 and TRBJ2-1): GAGVSQSPSNKVTEKGKDVELRCDPISGHTALYWYRQSLGQGLEFLIYFQGNSAPDKSGLPSDRFSAERTGGSVSTLTIQRTQQEDSAVYLCASSFFGGGSYNEQFFGPGTRLTVL.

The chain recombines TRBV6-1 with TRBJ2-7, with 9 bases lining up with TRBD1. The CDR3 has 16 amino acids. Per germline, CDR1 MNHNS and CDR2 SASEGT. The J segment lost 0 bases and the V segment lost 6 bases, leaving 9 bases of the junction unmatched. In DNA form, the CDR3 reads TGTGCCAGCAGACCACAGGGGGCTGGAATCTCCTACGAGCAGTACGTC. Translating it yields CASRPQGAGISYEQYV.

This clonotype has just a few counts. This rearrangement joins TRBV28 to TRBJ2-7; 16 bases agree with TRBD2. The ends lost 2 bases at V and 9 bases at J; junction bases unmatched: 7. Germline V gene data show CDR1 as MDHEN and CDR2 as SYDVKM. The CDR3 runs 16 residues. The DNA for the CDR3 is TGTGCCAGCAGTTTACACACGGGACTAGCGGGGGGGGTGCAGTACGTC. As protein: CASSLHTGLAGGVQYV.

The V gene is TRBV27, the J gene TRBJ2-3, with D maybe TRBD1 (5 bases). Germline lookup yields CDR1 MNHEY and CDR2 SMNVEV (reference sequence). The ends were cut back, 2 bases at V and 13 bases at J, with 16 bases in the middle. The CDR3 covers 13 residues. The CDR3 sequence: CASSLPTGGREYF. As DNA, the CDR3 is TGTGCCAGCAGTTTACCCACAGGTGGTAGAGAGTATTTT.

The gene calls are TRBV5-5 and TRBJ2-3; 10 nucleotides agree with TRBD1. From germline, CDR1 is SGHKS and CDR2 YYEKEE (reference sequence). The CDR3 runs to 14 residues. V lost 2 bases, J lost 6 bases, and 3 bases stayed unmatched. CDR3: CASSFPGQGDTQYF. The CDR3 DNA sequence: TGTGCCAGCAGCTTCCCGGGACAGGGGGATACGCAGTATTTT.

CDR3 region: CASSLAPIPSGASYEQYF. CDR3 sequence (DNA): TGTGCCAGCAGCTTAGCGCCTATCCCAAGCGGGGCCTCCTACGAGCAGTACTTC. V usage is TRBV7-8 and J usage is TRBJ2-7; 7 bases agree with TRBD2. The CDR3 contains 18 residues. Germline V gives CDR1 SGHVS, CDR2 FQNEAQ. Germline trimming cut 0 bases from V and 0 bases from J; bases unmatched to any gene: 11. The whole variable domain, filled in from reference TRBV7-8 and TRBJ2-7, reads GAGVSQSPRYKVAKRGQDVALRCDPISGHVSLFWYQQALGQGPEFLTYFQNEAQLDKSGLPSDRFFAERPEGSVSTLKIQRTQQEDSAVYLCASSLAPIPSGASYEQYFGPGTRLTVT.

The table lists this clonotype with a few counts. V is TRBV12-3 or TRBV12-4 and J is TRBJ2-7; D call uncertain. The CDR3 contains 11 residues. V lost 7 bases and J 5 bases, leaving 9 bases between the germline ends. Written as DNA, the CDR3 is TGTGCCAGCACCCCCGGCCACGAGCAGTACTTC. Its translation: CASTPGHEQYF.

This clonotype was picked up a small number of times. Written as DNA, the CDR3 is TGTGCCAGCAGCTTAGCGGTGGGGACAGATACGCAGTATTTT. This translates into CASSLAVGTDTQYF. The rearrangement uses TRBV7-6 and TRBJ2-3, with no clear D. Trimming removed 0 bases from V and 3 bases from J, with 7 bases in between. Per germline, CDR1 SGHVS and CDR2 FNYEAQ. This CDR3 contains 14 residues.

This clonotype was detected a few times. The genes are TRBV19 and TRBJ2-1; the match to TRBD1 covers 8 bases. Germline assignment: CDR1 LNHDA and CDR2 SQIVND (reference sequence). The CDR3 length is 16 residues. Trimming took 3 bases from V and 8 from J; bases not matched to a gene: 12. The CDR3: CASSIVRTGKPDEQFF. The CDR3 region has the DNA TGTGCCAGTAGTATTGTCCGGACAGGGAAGCCGGATGAGCAGTTCTTC.

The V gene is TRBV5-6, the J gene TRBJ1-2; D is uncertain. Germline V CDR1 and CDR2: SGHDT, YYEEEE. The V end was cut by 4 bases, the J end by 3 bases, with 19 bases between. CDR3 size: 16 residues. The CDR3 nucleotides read TGTGCCAGCAGCGATAAGGACCGTGGCGGCCACTATGGCTACACCTTC. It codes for CASSDKDRGGHYGYTF. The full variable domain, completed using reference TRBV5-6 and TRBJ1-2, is DAGVTQSPTHLIKTRGQQVTLRCSPKSGHDTVSWYQQALGQGPQFIFQYYEEEERQRGNFPDRFSGHQFPNYSSELNVNALLLGDSALYLCASSDKDRGGHYGYTFGSGTRLTVV.

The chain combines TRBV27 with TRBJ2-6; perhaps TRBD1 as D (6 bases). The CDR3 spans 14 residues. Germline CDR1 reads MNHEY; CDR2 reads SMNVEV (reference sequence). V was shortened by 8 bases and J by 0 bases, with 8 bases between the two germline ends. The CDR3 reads CASSGDSGANVLTF. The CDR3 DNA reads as TGTGCCAGCTCAGGGGACTCTGGGGCCAACGTCCTGACTTTC.

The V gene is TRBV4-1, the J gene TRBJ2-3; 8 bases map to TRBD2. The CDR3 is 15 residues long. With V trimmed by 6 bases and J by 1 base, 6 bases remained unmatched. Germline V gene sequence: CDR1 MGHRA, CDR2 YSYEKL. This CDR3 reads CASRPWRGGTDTQYF. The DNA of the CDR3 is TGCGCCAGCAGACCATGGCGGGGGGGCACAGATACGCAGTATTTT.

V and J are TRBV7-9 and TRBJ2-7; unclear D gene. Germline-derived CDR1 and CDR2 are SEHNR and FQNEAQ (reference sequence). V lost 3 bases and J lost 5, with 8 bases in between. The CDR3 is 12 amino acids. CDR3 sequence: CASSFGRDEQYF. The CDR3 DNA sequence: TGTGCCAGCAGCTTCGGCCGGGACGAGCAGTACTTC.

This chain's CDR3 is CSVIQGYGYTF. The CDR3 bases are TGCAGCGTTATTCAGGGATATGGCTACACCTTC. The chain combines TRBV29-1 with TRBJ1-2; maybe TRBD1 (5 bases). V lost 5 bases and J 5 bases, leaving 9 bases between the germline ends. Germline values: CDR1 SQVTM, CDR2 ANQGSEA. CDR3 size: 11 residues.